The 17 T cell receptor beta chains below come from one sample, sequenced in a study of blood T cells in healthy people across ages. A J-beta primer mix and a sample-barcoded 5' primer were used in a second PCR of roughly 6 to 11 cycles. TCRdb redid the calling of the 5' RACE reads with MiXCR, one entry per CDR3 protein. The sample contains 650,000 to 1,000,000 distinct CDR3 sequences, around 45% of which appear only once. Sequenced input: blood. These receptors originate from a man of 80 years or more in good health.

V gene TRBV3-1 combines with J gene TRBJ2-1; tentative D call: TRBD2 (6 bases). The tail of the sequence fits TRBJ2-7 better, so the J call may be wrong. CDR1 is LGHDT and CDR2 is YNNKEL in the germline V gene (reference sequence). The length of the CDR3 is 16 residues. For the CDR3, the DNA is TGTGCCAGCAGCCAAGTCGGGGGAAGGTCCTACAGTGAGCAGTACTTC. Its protein is CASSQVGGRSYSEQYF.

This clonotype was detected a few times. The gene calls are TRBV18 and TRBJ2-4; D remains ambiguous. The J call is in doubt because the DNA end fits TRBJ2-7 better. Germline assignment: CDR1 KGHSH and CDR2 LQKENI. The CDR3 loop spans 13 amino acids. The CDR3 DNA follows: TGTGCCAGCTCACCACAGGGTGAGTTCGAGCAGTACTTC. This gives the protein CASSPQGEFEQYF.

The J gene is TRBJ2-1, the V gene TRBV11-3; D is unclear. CDR3 length: 15 residues. V dropped 1 base and J dropped 3 bases, with 10 bases sitting between them. In germline, CDR1 is SGHNT, CDR2 YENEEA. The CDR3 sequence is CASSLAQTGYNEQFF. The CDR3 region has the DNA TGTGCCAGCAGCTTAGCCCAGACTGGCTACAATGAGCAGTTCTTC.

The chain carries TRBV7-2 and TRBJ2-2; D is undetermined. Between the trimmed V and J ends, which lost 6 bases and 7 bases, there was a span of 12 bases. This CDR3 spans 13 amino acids. Germline V gene lookup returns CDR1 SGHTA and CDR2 FQGNSA. The DNA of the CDR3 is TGTGCCAGCAGTCAAGCCTTTTACGGGGAGCTGTTTTTT. Translating gives CASSQAFYGELFF.

V gene TRBV6-2 or TRBV6-3 combines with J gene TRBJ2-7; D may be TRBD2 (5 bases). Germline CDR1 reads MNHEY; CDR2 reads SVGEGT. The CDR3 length is 15 residues. V dropped 6 bases and J dropped 2 bases, with 17 bases sitting between them. CDR3 amino acids: CASRTGSSVPYEQYF. DNA for the CDR3: TGTGCCAGCAGAACGGGAAGTAGCGTACCCTACGAGCAGTACTTC.

This clonotype has a count of ten or more. The J gene is TRBJ1-6, the V gene TRBV20-1, with 9 bases matching TRBD1. CDR3 length: 16 residues. CDR1 is DFQATT, CDR2 SNEGSKA, per germline (reference sequence). V shed 0 bases, J shed 4 bases, and the junction held 4 bases outside the gene matches. CDR3 sequence: CSARDLQGAYNSPLHF. The CDR3 DNA is TGCAGTGCTAGAGATCTACAGGGGGCTTATAATTCACCCCTCCACTTT.

This clonotype was seen only a few times. This sequence joins TRBV11-2 and TRBJ2-1, with D hard to call. CDR3 length: 15 amino acids. Germline values: CDR1 SGHAT, CDR2 FQNNGV. V lost 3 bases and J lost 6, with 15 bases in between. Here the CDR3 reads CASSLDSAGANEQFF. DNA of the CDR3: TGTGCCAGCAGCTTGGATTCGGCCGGAGCCAATGAGCAGTTCTTC.

The chain has TRBV12-3 or TRBV12-4 and TRBJ2-5, with 12 bases matching TRBD2. The CDR3 length is 17 residues. Trimming took 6 bases from V and 5 from J; bases not matched to a gene: 13. CDR3 nucleotides: TGTGCCAGCAGCCCAACCGGGCGGACTAGCGGGACGGAGACCCAGTACTTC. Its translation: CASSPTGRTSGTETQYF.

This clonotype was detected only once. CDR3 residues: CASSRPTSGVTDTQYF. Written as DNA, the CDR3 is TGTGCCAGCAGCCGCCCGACTAGCGGGGTTACAGATACGCAGTATTTT. The chain couples TRBV3-1 to TRBJ2-3; 11 bases match TRBD2. The CDR3 loop spans 16 amino acids. Per the germline V gene, CDR1 is LGHDT and CDR2 is YNNKEL (reference sequence). The V segment lost 4 bases and the J segment 3 bases; nucleotides outside the gene matches: 6.

This clonotype was counted between two and nine times. This rearrangement joins TRBV29-1 to TRBJ1-1; D not resolved. CDR1 is SQVTM and CDR2 is ANQGSEA in the germline V gene. V gave up 7 bases and J gave up 1 base, with 10 bases separating them. The CDR3 spans 12 residues. CDR3 nucleotides: TGCAGCGCCGAATGGGGGAACACTGAAGCTTTCTTT. Protein sequence: CSAEWGNTEAFF.

CDR3 sequence (DNA): TGTGCCAGTAGAGAATCCAGGGGTTGGTTTGATACGCAGTATTTT. Residues: CASRESRGWFDTQYF. V is TRBV6-2 or TRBV6-3 and J is TRBJ2-3; D is perhaps TRBD1 (6 bases). Per germline, CDR1 MNHEY and CDR2 SVGEGT. The CDR3 contains 15 residues. Trimming removed 9 bases at V and 6 bases at J, with 22 bases between.

This clonotype has more than one count but fewer than ten. V gene TRBV7-2 combines with J gene TRBJ2-1; 8 nucleotides match TRBD2. The V and J ends lost 5 bases and 9 bases, in that order; junction bases with no gene match: 15. The CDR3 runs 16 residues. Germline V gene data show CDR1 as SGHTA and CDR2 as FQGNSA. CDR3 sequence: CASSPLASGRSGEQFF. For the CDR3, the DNA is TGTGCCAGCAGCCCCCTGGCCAGCGGGAGATCAGGTGAGCAGTTCTTC.

This clonotype was counted only a few times. The rearrangement links TRBV5-1 to TRBJ1-2, with 11 bases lining up with TRBD1. The length of the CDR3 is 14 residues. V gave up 4 bases and J gave up 8 bases; unmatched junction bases: 7. The V gene's germline CDR1 is SGHRS and CDR2 YFSETQ. CDR3 bases: TGCGCCAGCAGCCCGGACAGGGGGCTAGGAGGCTACACCTTC. Translated, it gives CASSPDRGLGGYTF.

This rearrangement joins TRBV29-1 to TRBJ2-1; 9 bases are a match to TRBD1. The CDR3 sequence is 15 residues long. Losses at the gene ends were 3 bases for V and 8 bases for J; bases not matched to a gene: 11. Looked up from germline, CDR1 is SQVTM and CDR2 is ANQGSEA. The CDR3 region is CSVEFGTGFRDEQFF. The DNA of the CDR3 is TGCAGCGTTGAGTTCGGGACAGGGTTTAGGGATGAGCAGTTCTTC.

The chain is built from TRBV14 and TRBJ2-3; no clear D gene. The V gene's germline CDR1 is SGHDN and CDR2 FVKESK. CDR3 length: 12 residues. The V gene lost 0 bases and the J gene lost 7 bases, with 5 bases spanning the gap. Written as DNA, the CDR3 is TGTGCCAGCAGCCAAGATCGGAATACGCAGTATTTT. It codes for CASSQDRNTQYF.

About this clonotype itself: Compared with germline, one end of the junction differs, possibly owing to a read error. The CDR3 DNA reads TGTACCAGCAGCGACACCAGGGAATTTAACGACGAGCAGTACTTC. As protein: CTSSDTREFNDEQYF. V gene TRBV14 combines with J gene TRBJ2-7; D is perhaps TRBD1 (5 bases). The CDR3 spans 15 residues. Looked up from germline, CDR1 is SGHDN and CDR2 is FVKESK.

The sample holds a few counts of this clonotype. CDR3 nucleotide sequence: TGTGCCAGCAGCTTAGGACACCCTTGGCGAGAGACCCAGTACTTC. Protein: CASSLGHPWRETQYF. This sequence joins TRBV7-6 and TRBJ2-5, with unresolved D. The CDR3 totals 15 residues. Germline CDR1 and CDR2: SGHVS and FNYEAQ. With 1 base removed from V and 4 bases from J, the gap between germline ends came to 13 bases. Looking up the rest from reference TRBV7-6 and TRBJ2-5 gives the full variable domain: GAGVSQSPRYKVTKRGQDVALRCDPISGHVSLYWYRQALGQGPEFLTYFNYEAQQDKSGLPNDRFSAERPEGSISTLTIQRTEQRDSAMYRCASSLGHPWRETQYFGPGTRLLVL.